Sequencing of this TCR beta chain was carried out in a study of blood T cells in healthy people across ages. Study-wide context: Template switching picked up about one barcoded beta molecule for each two T cells.

For the second PCR, which ran for 7 to 11 cycles, a sample-barcoded 5' primer and a J-beta primer mix were used. TCRdb reanalysed the 5' RACE reads using MiXCR and keeps one entry per CDR3 protein. The sample has about 900,000 distinct CDR3 sequences; roughly 60% are singletons. Per individual sample, total RNA of at least 5.5 micrograms was extracted. Looked up from germline, CDR1 is DFQATT and CDR2 is SNEGSKA (reference sequence). The CDR3 loop spans 13 amino acids. The TCR was taken from a man aged 30 to 45 in good health. The chain employs TRBV20-1 and TRBJ2-5; 9 bases fit TRBD1. The end of the DNA aligns better with TRBJ2-7, so the J call may be wrong. Sequencing input: blood. The CDR3 here is CSARGQGESEQYF. The CDR3 DNA reads TGCAGTGCTAGGGGACAGGGTGAGTCCGAGCAGTACTTC.